One sample yielded the 25 T cell receptor beta chains listed below, sequenced in a study of T cell responses to AZD1222 COVID-19 vaccine. Only in-frame clones appear in the TCRdb table, and some are missing; sequencing was by immunoSEQ multiplex PCR. The table lists 120,000 or so clones, 85% to 90% of them singletons. The sample consisted of peripheral blood, taken on day 0 of MenACWY control vaccination. Receptors were obtained from an adult in good health.

Written as DNA, the CDR3 is TGTGCCACCAGTGTGGGGCAGGGGTCCCCCTATGGCTACACCTTC. It encodes CATSVGQGSPYGYTF. This sequence joins TRBV24-1 and TRBJ1-2, with D perhaps matching TRBD1 (6 bases). CDR3 length equals 15 residues. The germline V and J ends were trimmed by 5 bases and 4 bases, with 16 bases remaining between them. Germline V lookup: CDR1 KGHDR, CDR2 SFDVKD.

The chain joins TRBV2 to TRBJ2-7; TRBD1 or TRBD2 may be the D gene (6 bases each). Trimming stripped 1 base from V and 5 bases from J, with 15 bases between. The germline gives CDR1 SNHLY, CDR2 FYNNEI. The CDR3 is made up of 15 amino acids. The CDR3 is CASSEGSRGRNEQYF. CDR3 nucleotide sequence: TGTGCCAGCAGTGAAGGTTCAAGGGGGAGGAACGAGCAGTACTTC.

This chain's CDR3 is CASSHPQGSYGYTF. In DNA, the CDR3 is TGCGCCAGCAGCCACCCTCAGGGGTCATATGGCTACACCTTC. The chain is built from TRBV4-1 and TRBJ1-2, with D maybe TRBD1 (6 bases). Germline V lookup: CDR1 MGHRA, CDR2 YSYEKL. The germline V and J ends were trimmed by 3 bases and 5 bases, with 13 bases remaining between them. The CDR3 is 14 residues long.

The gene calls are TRBV7-9 and TRBJ2-4; D possibly corresponds to TRBD2 (7 bases). The germline V gene encodes CDR1 SEHNR and CDR2 FQNEAQ (reference sequence). V lost 4 bases, J lost 6 bases, and 16 bases lay in between. CDR3 length: 15 residues. Here the CDR3 DNA reads TGTGCCAGCAGCTCGGTACAGGGAGGGGGAAACATTCAGTACTTC. Residues: CASSSVQGGGNIQYF.

The chain employs TRBV19 and TRBJ2-7; tentatively, D is TRBD1 or TRBD2 (5 bases each). V lost 4 bases and J lost 0, with 10 bases in between. Germline values: CDR1 LNHDA, CDR2 SQIVND (reference sequence). The CDR3 has 14 amino acids. The CDR3: CASSTPGSSYEQYF. In DNA, the CDR3 is TGTGCCAGTAGTACCCCAGGGAGCTCCTACGAGCAGTACTTC. The whole variable domain, filled in from reference TRBV19 and TRBJ2-7, reads DGGITQSPKYLFRKEGQNVTLSCEQNLNHDAMYWYRQDPGQGLRLIYYSQIVNDFQKGDIAEGYSVSREKKESFPLTVTSAQKNPTAFYLCASSTPGSSYEQYFGPGTRLTVT.

The V call is TRBV5-1, the J call TRBJ2-1, with 8 bases identical to TRBD1. The germline gives CDR1 SGHRS, CDR2 YFSETQ. The CDR3 contains 16 residues. V gave up 2 bases and J gave up 0 bases; unmatched junction bases: 4. CDR3: CASSFGGTGSYNEQFF. Here the CDR3 DNA reads TGCGCCAGCAGCTTTGGCGGGACAGGCTCCTACAATGAGCAGTTCTTC.

This clone was counted a single time. CDR3 protein: CASSSGRSPSPLHF. The CDR3 region has the DNA TGCGCCAGCAGCTCGGGACGGAGTCCTTCACCCCTCCACTTT. The J gene is TRBJ1-6, the V gene TRBV5-1; tentatively, D is TRBD1 (5 bases). The CDR3 extends over 14 amino acids. Germline CDR1 is SGHRS and CDR2 is YFSETQ. The germline V and J ends were trimmed by 3 bases and 9 bases, with 13 bases remaining between them.

The V and J genes are TRBV19 and TRBJ2-3; D is ambiguous. The CDR3 spans 15 residues. Trimming stripped 6 bases from V and 0 bases from J, with 13 bases between. Germline CDR1 reads LNHDA; CDR2 reads SQIVND (reference sequence). CDR3 nucleotide sequence: TGTGCCAGTAGCCCAGAGCTATTTAGCACAGATACGCAGTATTTT. Encoded protein: CASSPELFSTDTQYF. The full variable domain, in which reference TRBV19 and TRBJ2-3 provide the parts outside the CDR3, is DGGITQSPKYLFRKEGQNVTLSCEQNLNHDAMYWYRQDPGQGLRLIYYSQIVNDFQKGDIAEGYSVSREKKESFPLTVTSAQKNPTAFYLCASSPELFSTDTQYFGPGTRLTVL.

The CDR3 DNA sequence: TGTGCCAGCAGCTCTCGGACAGGGTTAAGCTCTGGGGCCAACGTCCTGACTTTC. Its protein product is CASSSRTGLSSGANVLTF. The chain links TRBV11-3 to TRBJ2-6; 8 nucleotides agree with TRBD1. Germline-derived CDR1 and CDR2 are SGHNT and YENEEA. This CDR3 contains 18 residues. The ends lost 4 bases at V and 0 bases at J; junction bases unmatched: 8.

CDR3 nucleotide sequence: TGTGCCAGCAGCCGATTGACAGATCAGCCCCAGCATTTT. Translation gives CASSRLTDQPQHF. The gene calls are TRBV3-1 (or the pseudogene TRBV3-2) and TRBJ1-5; D might be TRBD1 (5 bases). The V and J ends lost 4 bases and 5 bases respectively, with 9 bases between them. This CDR3 has 13 residues. Germline CDR1 LGHDT, CDR2 YNNKEL (reference sequence).

This chain uses TRBV12-3 or TRBV12-4 with TRBJ1-2, with 7 bases aligning to TRBD1. The CDR3 runs 13 residues. V lost 5 bases to trimming and J lost 5 bases; unmatched junction nucleotides: 5. In DNA form, the CDR3 reads TGTGCCAGCAGTGCTCCAGGGGGGTATGGCTACACCTTC. Its protein is CASSAPGGYGYTF.

The chain couples TRBV11-3 to TRBJ2-7; tentative D call: TRBD1 (6 bases). Germline lookup yields CDR1 SGHNT and CDR2 YENEEA. The CDR3 contains 14 residues. V gave up 4 bases and J gave up 2 bases, with 12 bases separating them. Here the CDR3 DNA reads TGTGCCAGCAGCTGGGGGCTAGCCGCCTACGAGCAGTACTTC. It translates to CASSWGLAAYEQYF.

The table lists this clone with a count of one. The chain uses TRBV3-1 (or the pseudogene TRBV3-2) and TRBJ1-4, with no clear D. The germline CDR1 and CDR2 sequences are LGHDT and YNNKEL (reference sequence). The CDR3 length is 14 residues. With 3 bases removed from V and 0 bases from J, the gap between germline ends came to 5 bases. The CDR3 reads CASSHLATNEKLFF. CDR3 nucleotides: TGTGCCAGCAGCCATCTAGCAACTAATGAAAAACTGTTTTTT.

The rearrangement links TRBV6-5 to TRBJ2-1, with D maybe TRBD2 (6 bases). The CDR3 runs 15 residues. From germline, CDR1 is MNHEY and CDR2 SVGAGI. V lost 5 bases, J lost 0 bases, and 11 bases lay in between. As DNA, the CDR3 is TGTGCCAGCAGTAGCGGGCAGAGCTCCTACAATGAGCAGTTCTTC. Translation: CASSSGQSSYNEQFF.

The chain joins TRBV29-1 to TRBJ2-7; 9 bases fit TRBD2. The CDR3 extends over 15 amino acids. J lost 3 bases, V lost 4 bases, and 10 bases had no gene match. Germline V gene sequence: CDR1 SQVTM, CDR2 ANQGSEA. CDR3 amino acids: CSVAASGNPGYEQYF. The CDR3 bases are TGCAGCGTTGCGGCTAGCGGGAACCCGGGCTACGAGCAGTACTTC.

This clone has a handful of counts. The J gene is TRBJ1-2, the V gene TRBV6-5; D not resolved. CDR1 and CDR2 from the germline V gene are MNHEY and SVGAGI. Trimming took off 6 bases at V and 5 bases at J, with 7 bases between the two ends. The CDR3 spans 11 residues. The CDR3 loop is CASRLYYGYTF. The CDR3 nucleotides read TGTGCCAGCAGACTTTATTATGGCTACACCTTC.

A single count supports this clone. The chain links TRBV9 to TRBJ2-3; the D gene is possibly TRBD2 (5 bases). The length of the CDR3 is 15 residues. V lost 0 bases to trimming and J lost 5 bases, with 13 bases between them. Germline assignment: CDR1 SGDLS and CDR2 YYNGEE. CDR3 sequence (DNA): TGTGCCAGCAGCGTAGGAGGGCTCCCCGTAGATACGCAGTATTTT. Protein: CASSVGGLPVDTQYF.

This clone was seen only once. The sample carries other DNA sequences with the same CDR3. CDR3 amino acids: CASSIGTGELFF. In nucleotides, the CDR3 is TGTGCCAGTAGTATAGGGACCGGGGAGCTGTTTTTT. This chain links TRBV19 with TRBJ2-2, with D unclear. V shed 1 base and J shed 5 bases, with 2 bases lying between them. This CDR3 is 12 amino acids long. From germline, CDR1 is LNHDA and CDR2 SQIVND (reference sequence).

This clone has more than one count but fewer than ten. This sequence joins TRBV2 and TRBJ1-5, with a possible D match to TRBD1 (5 bases). Trimming left V 2 bases short and J 2 bases short, with 7 bases between. Germline CDR1 and CDR2: SNHLY and FYNNEI. This CDR3 is 14 amino acids long. CDR3 coding DNA: TGTGCCAGCAGTGAACGGGGGGGCAATCAGCCCCAGCATTTT. Encoded protein: CASSERGGNQPQHF.

This rearrangement joins TRBV5-4 to TRBJ2-1; 9 bases map to TRBD2. Germline assignment: CDR1 SGHNT and CDR2 YYREEE (reference sequence). The CDR3 has 16 residues. With V trimmed by 0 bases and J by 10 bases, 11 bases remained unmatched. The CDR3 DNA reads as TGTGCCAGCAGCTTGGGGTTTAGCGGGAGAGTAGACGAGCAGTTCTTC. The encoded protein is CASSLGFSGRVDEQFF.

The table lists this clone with a count of one. V usage is TRBV30 and J usage is TRBJ2-7, with 7 bases aligning to TRBD1. This CDR3 spans 15 amino acids. Germline lookup yields CDR1 GTSNPN and CDR2 SVGIG (reference sequence). The junction had 11 bases not matched to a gene; V was cut back by 4 bases and J by 2 bases. In nucleotides, the CDR3 is TGTGCCTGGAAGCTGAAAGGGACAGCCGCCTACGAGCAGTACTTC. Encoded protein: CAWKLKGTAAYEQYF.

The CDR3 DNA reads as TGTGCCAGCAGCTTGGTTGATAGTCGGGGCGGAGTCTATGGCTACACCTTC. Protein product: CASSLVDSRGGVYGYTF. The rearrangement uses TRBV5-6 and TRBJ1-2, with D possibly TRBD1 on 5 matching bases. The germline V and J ends were trimmed by 0 bases and 4 bases, with 19 bases remaining between them. Germline V lookup: CDR1 SGHDT, CDR2 YYEEEE. The length of the CDR3 is 17 residues. The whole variable domain, remainder taken from reference TRBV5-6 and TRBJ1-2, is DAGVTQSPTHLIKTRGQQVTLRCSPKSGHDTVSWYQQALGQGPQFIFQYYEEEERQRGNFPDRFSGHQFPNYSSELNVNALLLGDSALYLCASSLVDSRGGVYGYTFGSGTRLTVV.

The chain uses TRBV9 and TRBJ2-7; TRBD2 aligns across 8 bases. This CDR3 is 15 amino acids long. Trimming cost V 4 bases and J 1 base; bases outside gene matches: 7. CDR1 and CDR2 (germline): SGDLS, YYNGEE. Here the CDR3 DNA reads TGTGCCAGCAGCCCCACGGGGGGGCAATCCTACGAGCAGTACTTC. It yields the protein CASSPTGGQSYEQYF.

The chain uses TRBV3-1 (or the pseudogene TRBV3-2) and TRBJ2-2, with D possibly being TRBD1 (5 bases). In germline, CDR1 is LGHDT, CDR2 YNNKEL (reference sequence). The CDR3 has 14 residues. V was pared by 5 bases and J by 3 bases, with 10 bases between. CDR3: CASSLKTDTGELFF. In DNA, the CDR3 is TGTGCCAGCAGCTTAAAGACAGACACCGGGGAGCTGTTTTTT.

The chain carries TRBV7-2 and TRBJ2-1; D might be TRBD1 or TRBD2, each matching 5 bases. The CDR3 is 14 residues long. CDR1 and CDR2 from the germline V gene are SGHTA and FQGNSA. Trimming stripped 8 bases from V and 4 bases from J, with 15 bases between. The CDR3 sequence is CASRPGTAYNEQFF. In DNA, the CDR3 is TGTGCCAGCCGCCCGGGGACGGCTTACAATGAGCAGTTCTTC. The variable domain in full, completed from reference TRBV7-2 and TRBJ2-1, reads GAGVSQSPSNKVTEKGKDVELRCDPISGHTALYWYRQSLGQGLEFLIYFQGNSAPDKSGLPSDRFSAERTGGSVSTLTIQRTQQEDSAVYLCASRPGTAYNEQFFGPGTRLTVL.